The TCR beta chain under discussion was sequenced for a study of shared clonotypes between healthy human individuals. Across the whole study: Serving as donors were two women and a few men, whose ages spanned 18 to 49.

Study donors comprised healthy, HIV-negative adults devoid of recent acute infection or vaccination. Assay runs were performed at deep level. Clones were read by immunoSEQ multiplex PCR, and TCRdb kept only the in-frame ones, dropping some. This sample has about 1 million clones, with 70% to 80% found just once. The sequencing sample was made of memory CD4+ T cells sorted from blood. As to subset: CD45RA-negative fraction. The TCR sequence derives from a man aged 18 to 29 in good health.

CDR3 region: CASSVGGGQTGELFF. Here the CDR3 DNA reads TGTGCCAGCAGCGTGGGGGGAGGCCAAACCGGGGAGCTGTTTTTT. The chain uses TRBV9 and TRBJ2-2; D may be TRBD2 (6 bases). Trimming took 2 bases from V and 5 from J, leaving 13 bases between them. The CDR3 spans 15 residues. The germline gives CDR1 SGDLS, CDR2 YYNGEE.